This TCR beta chain was captured by sequencing in a study of CD8 T cells in ankylosing spondylitis. Study-wide results and caveats: Fewer than ten highly homologous variants made up a TCR beta motif that seemed to typify ankylosing spondylitis blood. Reportedly, disease-linked clones are significantly enriched in ankylosing spondylitis patients' matched synovial fluid.

This CDR3 comprises 12 residues. The germline gives CDR1 MNHEY, CDR2 SMNVEV (reference sequence). V lost 5 bases, J lost 14 bases, and 9 bases stayed unmatched. In this sample, this clonotype turned up a few times. Its antigen is unidentified. Quantitative 5'-RACE with molecular barcodes was used to make the TCR beta libraries. TCRdb recomputed calls from the 5' RACE reads with MiXCR, one row per CDR3 protein. The table shows about 360,000 distinct CDR3 sequences, with roughly 20% occurring only once. The chain uses TRBV27 and TRBJ2-1; 7 bases agree with TRBD1. This sequence was found in a male donor with ankylosing spondylitis or in good health (not recorded which). Source material: blood, either unsorted or a sorted T cell fraction (not recorded which). The CDR3 DNA reads as TGTGCCAGCAGTGGGGACAGTCAAACGGAGTTCTTC. Protein product: CASSGDSQTEFF.